This T cell receptor delta chain was captured by sequencing in a study of γδ T cells in repeated Plasmodium falciparum infection. Background on the study: Each infection was followed by sampling at 21 days, plus baseline and some pre-infection draws.

Study-wide results and limits: Vdelta2-negative gammadelta repertoires appeared less diverse and less shared in Malian than Australian children.

Bulk repertoires came from Vgamma9/Vdelta2+ or Vdelta2-negative gammadelta T cells flow-sorted from PBMC. V was clipped by 1 base and J by 8 bases, with 14 bases between them. Germline CDR1 and CDR2: TSWWSYY and QGS. The CDR3 totals 14 residues. This clone occurred many times. Its antigen is not known. The TCRdb protein comes from a much larger clone and disagrees with this DNA's translation at residue 10, likely due to a read error; the protein given here is derived from the DNA. Both TRG and TRD chains were sequenced from each sorted sample. TCRdb called clones from the multiplex PCR reads again using CATT. The data contain 55,000 to 70,000 delta-chain clones, over 1.5% of them seen just once; the ten biggest clones take up approximately 15%.

This rearrangement joins TRDV1 to TRDJ1; D is uncertain. The receptor was derived from a pool of human donors (malaria-infected and uninfected, not separated). The sequenced sample consisted of gamma-delta T cells from blood. As DNA, the CDR3 is TGTGCTCTTGGGGAACCGGATCCTTTGCCGAAACTCATCTTT. It yields the protein CALGEPDPLPKLIF.